This entry lists 7 T cell receptor beta chains sequenced from one sample in a study of T cells after yellow fever vaccination. TCRdb itself ran the 5' RACE reads through MiXCR, one entry per CDR3 protein. The sample lists approximately 250,000 distinct CDR3 sequences, approximately 3.8% occurring once. The specimen comprised PBMCs, sampled 15 days after the yellow fever booster vaccination. These receptors were taken from a young man who received the YFV17D yellow fever vaccine.

This clonotype showed up many times. DNA for the CDR3: TGCGCCAGCAGCTTGGATCGGGGACTTGGCTACACCTTC. Encoded protein: CASSLDRGLGYTF. V is TRBV5-1 and J is TRBJ1-2; tentatively, D is TRBD1 (5 bases). Germline CDR1 reads SGHRS; CDR2 reads YFSETQ. This CDR3 has 13 amino acids. V lost 0 bases and J 7 bases, leaving 10 bases between the germline ends.

This clonotype was seen repeatedly, ten times or more. The chain is built from TRBV5-5 and TRBJ2-1; 7 positions agree with TRBD2. In germline, CDR1 is SGHKS, CDR2 YYEKEE (reference sequence). The CDR3 has 14 amino acids. V was pared by 4 bases and J by 3 bases, with 4 bases of the junction left unmatched. The CDR3 here is CASSAGAIYNEQFF. The CDR3 bases are TGTGCCAGCAGCGCGGGAGCCATCTACAATGAGCAGTTCTTC.

This clonotype was found many times. The chain is built from TRBV6-2 or TRBV6-3 and TRBJ2-1; D call uncertain. The V and J ends lost 2 bases and 7 bases respectively, with 9 bases between them. CDR3 length: 13 amino acids. Germline loops: CDR1 MNHEY, CDR2 SVGEGT. This CDR3 reads CASSYNVGNEQFF. The CDR3 DNA reads as TGTGCCAGCAGTTACAACGTGGGGAATGAGCAGTTCTTC.

Ten or more counts support this clonotype. This chain links TRBV19 with TRBJ2-5; D remains ambiguous. Germline-derived CDR1 and CDR2 are LNHDA and SQIVND (reference sequence). Trimming took off 8 bases at V and 0 bases at J, with 10 bases between the two ends. The CDR3 loop spans 13 amino acids. CDR3 coding DNA: TGTGCCAGTTCAAGAAGAAACCAAGAGACCCAGTACTTC. Protein product: CASSRRNQETQYF.

The sample holds many counts of this clonotype. This chain connects TRBV28 to TRBJ2-7, with no clear D. V lost 2 bases, J lost 0 bases, and 8 bases lay in between. The CDR3 consists of 14 residues. Germline CDR1 reads MDHEN; CDR2 reads SYDVKM. The CDR3 nucleotides read TGTGCCAGCAGTTTAGTGCTGAGCTCCTACGAGCAGTACTTC. Residues: CASSLVLSSYEQYF.

This clonotype was detected many times. The chain recombines TRBV9 with TRBJ2-1; 7 bases fit TRBD2. Germline V CDR1 and CDR2: SGDLS, YYNGEE. The V gene end was trimmed by 3 bases and the J gene end by 3 bases; junction bases not matched to a gene: 6. The CDR3 contains 15 residues. The CDR3 sequence: CASSGEWGGYNEQFF. Written as DNA, the CDR3 is TGTGCCAGCAGCGGGGAGTGGGGGGGCTACAATGAGCAGTTCTTC. The whole variable domain, remainder taken from reference TRBV9 and TRBJ2-1, is DSGVTQTPKHLITATGQRVTLRCSPRSGDLSVYWYQQSLDQGLQFLIQYYNGEERAKGNILERFSAQQFPDLHSELNLSSLELGDSALYFCASSGEWGGYNEQFFGPGTRLTVL.

V is TRBV29-1 and J is TRBJ1-4; D might be TRBD1 (6 bases). This CDR3 comprises 11 residues. Trimming took 7 bases from V and 8 from J, leaving 11 bases between them. The germline CDR1 and CDR2 sequences are SQVTM and ANQGSEA. The CDR3 protein is CSGGGEEKLFF. For the CDR3, the DNA is TGCAGCGGAGGGGGAGAGGAAAAACTGTTTTTT.